These 18 T cell receptor beta chains share one sample of origin, sequenced in a study of immune cell composition in non-small cell lung cancer (dated by TCRdb to about 2017). Non-adjacent lung tissue from the same patient, taken as far from the tumour as possible and at least 3 cm away, was used for the normal lung samples. The protocol used for the library was the immunoSEQ multiplex PCR assay. Sourced from immuneACCESS, this table was stored by TCRdb with only in-frame sequences that have V and J called. A share of the clones is absent; for the studies checked, an unresolved V gene accounts for under half, and the remainder has no known explanation. The sample records some 5,800 clones, about 85% of which are singletons. Around 6% of the sample belongs to the ten largest clones. Material: non-adjacent lung tissue. These receptors were obtained from a human donor with non-small cell lung cancer.

This clone was detected only a few times. V usage is TRBV7-9 and J usage is TRBJ2-7; 7 nucleotides agree with TRBD2. Trimming at V came to 5 bases and at J to 0 bases, leaving 7 bases not matched to a gene. This CDR3 is built from 15 residues. Germline loops: CDR1 SEHNR, CDR2 FQNEAQ (reference sequence). The CDR3 DNA follows: TGTGCCAGCAGCCTTAGCGGGCTTAGCTCCTACGAGCAGTACTTC. Its protein is CASSLSGLSSYEQYF.

This sequence joins TRBV7-9 and TRBJ1-5; perhaps TRBD1 as D (5 bases). The CDR3 extends over 13 amino acids. V was cut by 1 base and J by 6 bases, with 7 bases left in between. The germline CDR1 and CDR2 sequences are SEHNR and FQNEAQ (reference sequence). CDR3 protein: CASSLGGAQPQHF. The CDR3 nucleotides are TGTGCCAGCAGCTTAGGTGGGGCTCAGCCCCAGCATTTT.

The chain recombines TRBV27 with TRBJ2-7; possibly TRBD1 for D (6 bases). CDR1 and CDR2 from the germline V gene are MNHEY and SMNVEV (reference sequence). The CDR3 has 13 residues. V was pared by 4 bases and J by 0 bases, with 7 bases between. As DNA, the CDR3 is TGTGCCAGCAGTTGGGGGCCCTCCTACGAGCAGTACTTC. Its translation: CASSWGPSYEQYF.

V gene TRBV13 combines with J gene TRBJ1-1; 7 bases match TRBD1. Per germline, CDR1 PRHDT and CDR2 FYEKMQ (reference sequence). The CDR3 loop spans 17 amino acids. The trim removed 0 bases at V and 0 bases at J, leaving 7 bases unmatched. The CDR3 loop is CASSLGFTGTVNTEAFF. As DNA, the CDR3 is TGTGCCAGCAGCTTAGGCTTTACCGGGACAGTGAACACTGAAGCTTTCTTT.

The chain carries TRBV5-1 and TRBJ2-1, with 8 bases lining up with TRBD2. V was pared by 2 bases and J by 3 bases, with 4 bases of the junction left unmatched. The CDR3 extends over 15 amino acids. CDR1 is SGHRS, CDR2 YFSETQ, per germline. CDR3 coding DNA: TGCGCCAGCAGCTTAAGCGGGAGTAACTACAATGAGCAGTTCTTC. Encoded protein: CASSLSGSNYNEQFF. The full variable domain, completed using reference TRBV5-1 and TRBJ2-1, is KAGVTQTPRYLIKTRGQQVTLSCSPISGHRSVSWYQQTPGQGLQFLFEYFSETQRNKGNFPGRFSGRQFSNSRSEMNVSTLELGDSALYLCASSLSGSNYNEQFFGPGTRLTVL.

The CDR3 reads CATSLGQREDHGTGELFF. The DNA of the CDR3 is TGTGCCACCAGCCTCGGCCAGCGGGAGGATCACGGTACCGGGGAGCTGTTTTTT. The chain combines TRBV15 with TRBJ2-2; 9 nucleotides align to TRBD2. Germline V gives CDR1 LNHNV, CDR2 YYDKDF (reference sequence). CDR3 length: 18 amino acids. Germline trimming cut 5 bases from V and 5 bases from J; bases unmatched to any gene: 15.

The V call is TRBV18, the J call TRBJ2-3; D uncertain. This CDR3 is built from 16 residues. Germline V CDR1 and CDR2: KGHSH, LQKENI. Trimming shortened V by 3 bases and J by 5 bases, and 18 bases separated the two germline ends. CDR3 sequence (DNA): TGTGCCAGCTCACCCGCCTCGAAGCTCCTTCTAGATACGCAGTATTTT. It codes for CASSPASKLLLDTQYF.

The genes are TRBV19 and TRBJ1-2; a possible D gene is TRBD1 (6 bases). Germline CDR1 LNHDA, CDR2 SQIVND (reference sequence). V lost 3 bases, J lost 4 bases, and 15 bases lay in between. This CDR3 comprises 15 residues. CDR3 DNA sequence: TGTGCCAGTAGTATGGGGGACATCCTTCTCTATGGCTACACCTTC. Translation gives CASSMGDILLYGYTF.

V and J are TRBV14 and TRBJ2-3; 10 bases map to TRBD2. Germline CDR1 SGHDN, CDR2 FVKESK. With V trimmed by 0 bases and J by 4 bases, 4 bases remained unmatched. The CDR3 is 16 amino acids. The CDR3 DNA sequence: TGTGCCAGCAGCCAAGAGATGCTAGCGGGAGCAGATACGCAGTATTTT. Amino acids: CASSQEMLAGADTQYF.

This chain uses TRBV12-5 with TRBJ2-1, with D possibly being TRBD1 (5 bases). This CDR3 has 17 amino acids. V lost 1 base to trimming and J lost 6 bases, with 19 bases between them. Looked up from germline, CDR1 is LGHNT and CDR2 is FRNRAP. The CDR3 sequence is CASGLAPNFGQPNEQFF. CDR3 nucleotide sequence: TGTGCTAGTGGTTTGGCCCCTAATTTCGGACAACCCAATGAGCAGTTCTTC.

V and J are TRBV5-4 and TRBJ2-5, with a tentative D call TRBD1 (7 bases). Germline loops: CDR1 SGHNT, CDR2 YYREEE (reference sequence). The CDR3 consists of 14 residues. Between the trimmed V and J ends, which lost 0 bases and 4 bases, there was a span of 10 bases. CDR3 region: CASSLDRGGETQYF. In nucleotides, the CDR3 is TGTGCCAGCAGCTTGGACAGGGGAGGAGAGACCCAGTACTTC.

This chain connects TRBV6-5 to TRBJ1-1; possible D gene TRBD1, 5 bases. The length of the CDR3 is 15 residues. The germline CDR1 and CDR2 sequences are MNHEY and SVGAGI. Trimming left V 6 bases short and J 3 bases short, with 17 bases between. The CDR3 loop is CASRTDIKGYTEAFF. CDR3 sequence (DNA): TGTGCCAGCAGGACGGACATTAAGGGCTACACTGAAGCTTTCTTT.

The J gene is TRBJ2-3, the V gene TRBV18; 8 positions match TRBD2. J gave up 10 bases and V 4 bases, and 10 bases lay outside the gene matches. This CDR3 has 14 residues. Germline V gives CDR1 KGHSH, CDR2 LQKENI. The CDR3 coding sequence is TGTGCCAGCTCACTCTTTGAAAGGACTAGCTCGCAGTATTTT. Translating it yields CASSLFERTSSQYF.

V usage is TRBV4-1 and J usage is TRBJ1-2; 8 bases line up with TRBD1. V was pared by 0 bases and J by 7 bases, with 10 bases of the junction left unmatched. CDR1 MGHRA and CDR2 YSYEKL come from the germline V gene. This CDR3 comprises 16 residues. The CDR3 protein is CASSQDRVQGAAGYTF. The CDR3 DNA follows: TGCGCCAGCAGCCAAGATAGAGTTCAGGGGGCGGCTGGCTACACCTTC.

The V and J genes are TRBV30 and TRBJ1-1; D might be TRBD1 (6 bases). Germline V gene lookup returns CDR1 GTSNPN and CDR2 SVGIG (reference sequence). V gave up 3 bases and J gave up 4 bases, with 12 bases separating them. The CDR3 spans 13 residues. The chain's CDR3 is CAWRKGGSTEAFF. CDR3 in DNA: TGTGCCTGGAGGAAGGGGGGGAGCACTGAAGCTTTCTTT.

This clone has only one observation. The CDR3 region has the DNA TGTGCCAGCAGCTTACCAGCGGGAGGGCCGCGGGAGACCCAGTACTTC. As protein: CASSLPAGGPRETQYF. This chain uses TRBV11-2 with TRBJ2-5; 10 nucleotides align to TRBD2. After removal of 2 bases from V and 5 bases from J, the junction contained 8 bases not matched to a gene. Germline assignment: CDR1 SGHAT and CDR2 FQNNGV. This CDR3 has 16 residues.

CDR3 sequence reads: CASSFKNRQETQYF. CDR3 bases: TGTGCCAGCAGCTTTAAGAACAGGCAAGAGACCCAGTACTTC. The chain links TRBV7-9 to TRBJ2-5; tentatively, D is TRBD1 (5 bases). The CDR3 runs 14 residues. CDR1 SEHNR and CDR2 FQNEAQ come from the germline V gene (reference sequence). V was pared by 3 bases and J by 2 bases, with 10 bases between.

This sequence joins TRBV11-2 and TRBJ2-1; 9 nucleotides align to TRBD2. The CDR3 consists of 16 residues. Germline-derived CDR1 and CDR2 are SGHAT and FQNNGV. Trimming cost V 8 bases and J 4 bases; bases outside gene matches: 12. The chain's CDR3 is CASSTAASGVYNEQFF. The DNA for the CDR3 is TGTGCCAGCTCAACCGCCGCTAGCGGGGTTTACAATGAGCAGTTCTTC.